The 18 T cell receptor beta chains given below trace back to one sample, sequenced in a study of T cells in Graves' hyperthyroidism and ophthalmopathy. TCR beta CDR3 regions were amplified from RNA. The HTBI primer set was used in a first-round RT-PCR of the TCR CDR3. TCRdb re-called the multiplex PCR reads through MiXCR, storing one row per CDR3 protein. The sample includes about 590,000 distinct CDR3 sequences, approximately 15% of them seen just once. Sequencing was carried out using blood. These TCRs come from a young woman with Graves' hyperthyroidism.

This clonotype was counted at least ten times. This sequence joins TRBV7-8 and TRBJ2-1, with 8 bases fitting TRBD2. The CDR3 consists of 14 residues. Germline CDR1 and CDR2: SGHVS and FQNEAQ. V lost 1 base, J lost 12 bases, and 8 bases stayed unmatched. CDR3 sequence: CASSLERTSRVQFF. As DNA, the CDR3 is TGTGCCAGCAGCTTAGAACGGACTAGCAGGGTGCAGTTCTTC.

Concerning this clonotype itself: One junction end disagrees with the germline gene, perhaps due to a read error. The chain joins TRBV27 to TRBJ2-5, with 12 bases fitting TRBD2. The CDR3 contains 15 residues. Germline loops: CDR1 MNHEY, CDR2 SMNVEV (reference sequence). In DNA, the CDR3 is TGTGTCAGCAGCCGGACTAGCGGGGTCCAAGAGACCCAGTACTTC. Translation: CVSSRTSGVQETQYF.

This clonotype was seen a few times. The V and J genes are TRBV19 and TRBJ2-2; tentative D call: TRBD1 (6 bases). Germline V gives CDR1 LNHDA, CDR2 SQIVND (reference sequence). Trimming cost V 10 bases and J 4 bases, with 19 bases left between them. This CDR3 is built from 15 residues. Written as DNA, the CDR3 is TGTGCCAACCTGACAGGACGTCGGCCCACCGGGGAGCTGTTTTTT. It encodes CANLTGRRPTGELFF. Variable domain in full (rest from reference TRBV19 and TRBJ2-2): DGGITQSPKYLFRKEGQNVTLSCEQNLNHDAMYWYRQDPGQGLRLIYYSQIVNDFQKGDIAEGYSVSREKKESFPLTVTSAQKNPTAFYLCANLTGRRPTGELFFGEGSRLTVL.

This clonotype was picked up many times. The J gene is TRBJ2-1, the V gene TRBV10-3, with a tentative D call TRBD1 (6 bases). This CDR3 is 17 amino acids long. Germline lookup yields CDR1 ENHRY and CDR2 SYGVKD. V was trimmed by 0 bases and J by 6 bases, leaving 18 bases between them. The DNA of the CDR3 is TGTGCCATCAGTGAGTCTGACCGGGACACTGGGTTCAATGAGCAGTTCTTC. The encoded protein is CAISESDRDTGFNEQFF.

This clonotype was counted ten times or more. The V gene is TRBV3-1, the J gene TRBJ2-3; TRBD1 aligns across 8 bases. CDR3 length: 17 residues. CDR1 and CDR2 from the germline V gene are LGHDT and YNNKEL (reference sequence). V gave up 4 bases and J gave up 2 bases; unmatched junction bases: 11. CDR3 DNA: TGTGCCAGCAGCCGCACCGCCAGGGGGCTACACACAGATACGCAGTATTTT. Its protein is CASSRTARGLHTDTQYF.

This clonotype was observed at least ten times. The chain combines TRBV15 with TRBJ2-3, with 8 bases that match TRBD2. The CDR3 loop spans 15 amino acids. From germline, CDR1 is LNHNV and CDR2 YYDKDF (reference sequence). Trimming at V came to 3 bases and at J to 1 base, leaving 3 bases not matched to a gene. The CDR3 DNA reads TGTGCCACCAGCAGCCCGGGGGGGGGCACAGATACGCAGTATTTT. Its translation is CATSSPGGGTDTQYF. Filled out from reference TRBV15 and TRBJ2-3, the complete variable domain reads DAMVIQNPRYQVTQFGKPVTLSCSQTLNHNVMYWYQQKSSQAPKLLFHYYDKDFNNEADTPDNFQSRRPNTSFCFLDIRSPGLGDTAMYLCATSSPGGGTDTQYFGPGTRLTVL.

The V gene is TRBV19, the J gene TRBJ2-3; a weak D match, TRBD1 (6 bases). The CDR3 has 15 amino acids. Trimming removed 3 bases from V and 2 bases from J, with 12 bases in between. Per germline, CDR1 LNHDA and CDR2 SQIVND (reference sequence). The CDR3 DNA sequence: TGTGCCAGTAGTATGGTTGGGGACAACACAGATACGCAGTATTTT. Translated, it gives CASSMVGDNTDTQYF.

This sequence joins TRBV14 and TRBJ2-7; D call uncertain. V gave up 4 bases and J gave up 0 bases, with 7 bases separating them. Germline CDR1 and CDR2: SGHDN and FVKESK. The length of the CDR3 is 13 residues. CDR3 protein: CASSRVHSYEQYF. DNA for the CDR3: TGTGCCAGCAGCCGGGTACACTCCTACGAGCAGTACTTC.

This clonotype has a count of ten or more. V is TRBV2 and J is TRBJ2-7, with D perhaps matching TRBD2 (6 bases). Germline V lookup: CDR1 SNHLY, CDR2 FYNNEI. Between the trimmed V and J ends, which lost 7 bases and 0 bases, there was a span of 16 bases. The CDR3 extends over 15 amino acids. The CDR3 region has the DNA TGTGCCAGCATGAGGGCGGCGGGGCTCTCCTACGAGCAGTACTTC. Protein product: CASMRAAGLSYEQYF.

This clonotype has a handful of counts. The J gene is TRBJ1-1, the V gene TRBV25-1; D is undetermined. V lost 5 bases, J lost 5 bases, and 21 bases lay in between. Looked up from germline, CDR1 is MGHDK and CDR2 is SYGVNS. This CDR3 contains 16 residues. CDR3 nucleotide sequence: TGTGCCAGCAGTCTTTCCCCGGGTGTGGGTTTGACTGAAGCTTTCTTT. Translation: CASSLSPGVGLTEAFF.

This clonotype showed up many times. This chain uses TRBV20-1 with TRBJ2-1; tentatively, D is TRBD2 (5 bases). The V gene lost 3 bases and the J gene lost 6 bases, with 15 bases spanning the gap. Germline loops: CDR1 DFQATT, CDR2 SNEGSKA (reference sequence). The CDR3 is made up of 14 amino acids. DNA of the CDR3: TGCAGTGCTAGCCCCAGCGGACGAGGCAATGAGCAGTTCTTC. Residues: CSASPSGRGNEQFF.

This clonotype was recorded a few times. The chain links TRBV7-9 to TRBJ2-1, with TRBD2 identical over 10 bases. V lost 3 bases and J lost 6; bases outside the gene matches: 5. Germline V gene lookup returns CDR1 SEHNR and CDR2 FQNEAQ (reference sequence). This CDR3 spans 15 amino acids. CDR3 DNA sequence: TGTGCCAGCAGCTTTATACTAGCGGGACGCAATGAGCAGTTCTTC. It is translated as CASSFILAGRNEQFF.

V is TRBV27 and J is TRBJ2-7, with 8 bases lining up with TRBD2. The J segment lost 0 bases and the V segment lost 5 bases, leaving 3 bases of the junction unmatched. Germline V gene data show CDR1 as MNHEY and CDR2 as SMNVEV (reference sequence). CDR3 length: 14 amino acids. Written as DNA, the CDR3 is TGTGCCAGCAGTATAGGGACTAGCTCCTACGAGCAGTACTTC. Translated: CASSIGTSSYEQYF.

The V and J genes are TRBV7-9 and TRBJ2-1; 9 bases are shared with TRBD1. The CDR3 is made up of 15 amino acids. The germline CDR1 and CDR2 sequences are SEHNR and FQNEAQ (reference sequence). V gave up 1 base and J gave up 6 bases; unmatched junction bases: 4. The CDR3 loop is CASSLGDRVGNEQFF. In nucleotides, the CDR3 is TGTGCCAGCAGCTTAGGGGACAGGGTCGGCAATGAGCAGTTCTTC.

At least ten counts were recorded for this clonotype. The V call is TRBV28, the J call TRBJ2-1; D gene unclear. The CDR3 has 11 residues. Germline V CDR1 and CDR2: MDHEN, SYDVKM. V was cut by 8 bases and J by 9 bases, with 11 bases left in between. The DNA of the CDR3 is TGTGCCAGCGGTGAGCGAGTTGAGCAGTTCTTC. It yields the protein CASGERVEQFF.

This clonotype was seen ten or more times. The chain joins TRBV7-3 to TRBJ2-1; the D gene is possibly TRBD1 (6 bases). This CDR3 has 16 residues. The germline V gene encodes CDR1 SGHTA and CDR2 FQGTGA. V gave up 3 bases and J gave up 5 bases, with 17 bases separating them. CDR3 bases: TGTGCCAGCAGCTTCGACAGGACTGGGGCACACAATGAGCAGTTCTTC. It yields the protein CASSFDRTGAHNEQFF.

This clonotype was seen ten or more times. The V and J genes are TRBV5-1 and TRBJ2-7; 7 bases match TRBD1. V shed 0 bases, J shed 3 bases, and the junction held 6 bases outside the gene matches. Germline V lookup: CDR1 SGHRS, CDR2 YFSETQ. This CDR3 region has 15 residues. In DNA form, the CDR3 reads TGCGCCAGCAGCTTGGCGACAGGGCTTCTCTACGAGCAGTACTTC. It codes for CASSLATGLLYEQYF.

V gene TRBV11-2 combines with J gene TRBJ2-7; 10 positions match TRBD1. The V and J ends lost 2 bases and 4 bases, in that order; junction bases with no gene match: 8. The germline V gene has CDR1 SGHAT and CDR2 FQNNGV. This CDR3 comprises 16 residues. This chain's CDR3 is CASSLSSGQGLYEQYF. In nucleotides, the CDR3 is TGTGCCAGCAGCTTAAGTTCGGGACAGGGGCTTTACGAGCAGTACTTC. Together with reference TRBV11-2 and TRBJ2-7, the CDR3 gives the full variable domain: EAGVAQSPRYKIIEKRQSVAFWCNPISGHATLYWYQQILGQGPKLLIQFQNNGVVDDSQLPKDRFSAERLKGVDSTLKIQPAKLEDSAVYLCASSLSSGQGLYEQYFGPGTRLTVT.